This TCR beta chain emerged from a study of beta chain features in type 1 diabetes. The CDR3 covers 15 residues. Sequencing targeted expressed TCRB transcripts, as all isolated RNA had been reverse transcribed. The data were produced by immunoSEQ multiplex PCR, yet TCRdb's version contains in-frame clones alone and is incomplete. The sample carries around 250,000 clones, 27% recorded once. This clone was detected a few times. The J gene is TRBJ2-1, the V gene TRBV21-1; the D call TRBD1 from the table was never checked on the DNA. TRBV21-1 counts as a pseudogene. This clonotype was obtained from a man between 25 and 39 years old in good health. Sequencing was performed on central memory CD4+ T cells from blood. In DNA form, the CDR3 reads TGTGCCAGCAGCAAAGGGGGGACAGGGCGCAATGAGCAGTTCTTC. It encodes CASSKGGTGRNEQFF.